The rows below give T cell receptor beta chains drawn from one sample of a study of blood T cell repertoires in COVID-19. Here immunoSEQ multiplex PCR was the method, and the copy in TCRdb shows in-frame clones only, minus some. This sample carries 150,000 to 200,000 clones, roughly four fifths of them seen once, and the ten largest clones take approximately 11%. Sequencing was carried out using peripheral blood. The source of these receptors is a man between 60 and 75 years old with active or convalescent COVID-19. CDR3s include the opening cysteine and the closing phenylalanine or tryptophan. A D gene is named only where the DNA matches it firmly. A row's size may be missing; if present it is once, few, many or a size class.

v_gene	d_gene	j_gene	abundance	CDR3nt	CDR3aa
TRBV7-8	.	TRBJ1-4	.	TGTGCCAGCAGCCGCGGGGTTCTTGAAAAACTGTTTTTT	CASSRGVLEKLFF
TRBV6-6	.	TRBJ1-1	once	TGTGCCAGCAGCAACGGGCGGGGCACTGAAGCTTTCTTT	CASSNGRGTEAFF
TRBV6-5	.	TRBJ2-3	.	TGTGCCAGCACCTTACAGGGAGTGACAGATACGCAGTATTTT	CASTLQGVTDTQYF
TRBV10-1	.	TRBJ2-5	.	TGCGCCAGCAGTCCGGGTCAAGAGACCCAGTACTTC	CASSPGQETQYF
TRBV9	TRBD1	TRBJ2-1	.	TGTGCCAGCGGTCCCGGGACAGGGGCATACAATGAGCAGTTCTTC	CASGPGTGAYNEQFF
TRBV7-6	.	TRBJ1-5	.	TGTGCCAGCAGCTTGGGAGGGGCAGGGAGCAATCAGCCCCAGCATTTT	CASSLGGAGSNQPQHF
TRBV5-6	.	TRBJ1-6	.	TGTGCCAGCAGCTTGGATAGGGGGAGAACAGGATCACCCCTCCACTTT	CASSLDRGRTGSPLHF
TRBV5-1	.	TRBJ1-1	.	TGCGCCAGCAGCCTCCGGTCTCGGGTTAACACTGAAGCTTTCTTT	CASSLRSRVNTEAFF
TRBV19	TRBD1	TRBJ1-2	.	TGTGCCAGTAGTATCGGGACAGGGACGAACTATGGCTACACCTTC	CASSIGTGTNYGYTF
TRBV3-1/TRBV3-2	TRBD2	TRBJ2-7	few	TGTGCCAGCAGCCAAGCCGCGCAGAGACTAGCGGGGAAGAGCTCCTACGAGCAGTACTTC	CASSQAAQRLAGKSSYEQYF
TRBV7-2	TRBD1	TRBJ2-3	.	TGTGCCAGCAGCAGGGACAGGGGCTCAGATACGCAGTATTTT	CASSRDRGSDTQYF
TRBV3-1/TRBV3-2	TRBD1	TRBJ1-2	.	TGTGCCAGCAGCCAGACCCCCGGGACAGGGTTTGGCTACACCTTC	CASSQTPGTGFGYTF
TRBV7-6	.	TRBJ1-1	.	TGTGCCAGCAGCTTAGCGACGCAGGGAGGCACTGAAGCTTTCTTT	CASSLATQGGTEAFF
TRBV15	.	TRBJ1-5	.	TGTGCCACCAGCAGCAGGGAGGTCGGCAATCAGCCCCAGCATTTT	CATSSREVGNQPQHF
TRBV23-1	TRBD2	TRBJ2-5	few	TGCGCCAGCAGCAGTGGACTAGCGGCGCAGGAGACCCAGTACTTC	CASSSGLAAQETQYF
TRBV12-2	.	TRBJ2-6	.	TGTGCAAGTCGCTTAGCCCGGGACAACTACTCTGGGGCCAACGTCCTGACTTTC	CASRLARDNYSGANVLTF
TRBV5-1	.	TRBJ2-7	.	TGCGCCAGCAGCATCGGACCCCTGGGGGCGGGTGAGCAGTACTTC	CASSIGPLGAGEQYF
TRBV7-7	TRBD2	TRBJ2-3	.	TGTGCCAGCAGTTCCGGGACTAGTAATGCAGATACGCAGTATTTT	CASSSGTSNADTQYF
TRBV3-1/TRBV3-2	.	TRBJ1-2	.	TGTGCCAGCAGCCAAGTCGACTATGGCTACACCTTC	CASSQVDYGYTF
TRBV24-1	.	TRBJ2-6	.	TGTGCCGCCGACAGCTCTGGGGCCAACGTCCTGACTTTC	CAADSSGANVLTF
TRBV6-1	.	TRBJ1-5	.	TGTGCCAGCAGTGACAGACACAATAGCAATCAGCCCCAGCATTTT	CASSDRHNSNQPQHF
TRBV28	TRBD2	TRBJ2-2	once	TGTGCCAGCGGGGGACTAGCGGGAGCGGGCGGGGAGCTGTTTTTT	CASGGLAGAGGELFF
TRBV4-1	.	TRBJ1-5	.	TGCGCCAGCAGTAAGCAGGGATTCCAGCCCCAGCATTTT	CASSKQGFQPQHF
TRBV2	.	TRBJ1-1	.	TGTGCCAGCAGATGGGGGGACACTGAAGCTTTCTTT	CASRWGDTEAFF
TRBV6-5	.	TRBJ2-5	.	TGTGCCAGCAGGGCGCAGGACCCGGGGCAAGAGACCCAGTACTTC	CASRAQDPGQETQYF
TRBV18	.	TRBJ1-3	.	TGTGCCAGCTCACCGATAACGAGCTCTGGAAACACCATATATTTT	CASSPITSSGNTIYF
TRBV5-1	TRBD1	TRBJ1-1	.	TGCGCCAGCAGCTTGGGCTACAGGGGCTACACTGAAGCTTTCTTT	CASSLGYRGYTEAFF
TRBV9	.	TRBJ1-4	.	TGTGCCAGCGGCCTAGACAGTGAAAAACTGTTTTTT	CASGLDSEKLFF
TRBV6-5	.	TRBJ2-7	.	TGTGCCAGCAGTCCCGGCGGGACAGTCTCCTACGAGCAGTACTTC	CASSPGGTVSYEQYF
TRBV19	TRBD1	TRBJ1-5	.	TGTGCCAGTAGTCTCGGACAGGTCCTTACGCCCCAGCATTTT	CASSLGQVLTPQHF
TRBV5-1	.	TRBJ2-2	.	TGCGCCAGCAGCGCCTCACTAGACACCGGGGAGCTGTTTTTT	CASSASLDTGELFF
TRBV5-1	TRBD1	TRBJ2-7	once	TGCGCCAGCAGCTTAGGTCCACGAACGAGACAGGGCCCCTACGAGCAGTACTTC	CASSLGPRTRQGPYEQYF
TRBV7-3	TRBD2	TRBJ2-5	.	TGTGCCAGCAGCTTAAGCGGGGGGCAGGGAGAGACCCAGTACTTC	CASSLSGGQGETQYF
TRBV7-9	TRBD1	TRBJ2-2	.	TGTGCCAGCAGTACAGGGGGCCTAACCGGGGAGCTGTTTTTT	CASSTGGLTGELFF
TRBV27	.	TRBJ1-2	.	TGTGCCAGCAGTTCCCTCCAGGGATTTCACTATGGCTACACCTTC	CASSSLQGFHYGYTF
TRBV3-1/TRBV3-2	.	TRBJ2-3	.	TGTGCCAGCAGCCTTCCTGGGGCCGGTACGCAGTATTTT	CASSLPGAGTQYF
TRBV9	.	TRBJ2-5	few	TGTGCCAGCAGCGTAGATAGGGGGGGCCAAGAGACCCAGTACTTC	CASSVDRGGQETQYF
TRBV7-6	.	TRBJ1-4	.	TGTGCCAGCAGCTTACCCCCAGGGCCCACTAATGAAAAACTGTTTTTT	CASSLPPGPTNEKLFF
TRBV12-3/TRBV12-4	.	TRBJ1-4	.	TGTGCCAGCAGCATAGGACGGGGAAAACTGTTTTTT	CASSIGRGKLFF
TRBV14	.	TRBJ1-2	once	TGTGCCAGCAGCCAAGAATACAGGGCCGTGTACGGCTACACCTTC	CASSQEYRAVYGYTF
TRBV25-1	TRBD1	TRBJ1-5	once	TGTGCCAGCTCTCCGAGGACAGGTGAGCCCCAGCATTTT	CASSPRTGEPQHF
TRBV7-8	TRBD1	TRBJ1-3	.	TGTGCCAGCAGCCTCTTAGGGACAGGCTCTATCTCTGGAAACACCATATATTTT	CASSLLGTGSISGNTIYF
TRBV11-2	.	TRBJ2-3	.	TGTGCCAGCAGCCAAGGACTCCGAAACACAGATACGCAGTATTTT	CASSQGLRNTDTQYF
TRBV6-1	.	TRBJ2-3	.	TGTGCCAGCAGTGAGTTCGCCCGGAGCACAGATACGCAGTATTTT	CASSEFARSTDTQYF
TRBV5-4	.	TRBJ1-2	once	TGTGCCAGCAGCGCTACAGGGTCCTATGGCTACACCTTC	CASSATGSYGYTF
TRBV9	.	TRBJ1-1	.	TGTGCCAGCAGCGCTGGGAGGAAGAACACTGAAGCTTTCTTT	CASSAGRKNTEAFF
TRBV10-3	TRBD2	TRBJ2-3	once	TGTGCCATCAGTGAGTCGGTAGCGGGAGAGACGCAGTATTTT	CAISESVAGETQYF
TRBV4-2	TRBD1	TRBJ1-5	few	TGTGCCAGCAGCCAAGAGGGGACAGCGATTAGCAATCAGCCCCAGCATTTT	CASSQEGTAISNQPQHF
TRBV6-5	.	TRBJ2-7	.	TGTGCCAGCAAACAGGGAAGGGAATACGAGCAGTACTTC	CASKQGREYEQYF
TRBV6-5	.	TRBJ1-6	.	TGTGCCAGCAGTTACCCCAGCGGTGGTAATTCACCCCTCCACTTT	CASSYPSGGNSPLHF
TRBV7-2	TRBD1	TRBJ2-7	.	TGTGCCAGCAGCTCGACAGGGTCCCCCTACGAGCAGTACTTC	CASSSTGSPYEQYF
TRBV12-3/TRBV12-4	.	TRBJ1-3	.	TGTGCCAGTGCGGGGGGAAACACCATATATTTT	CASAGGNTIYF
TRBV6-1	.	TRBJ2-7	.	TGTGCCAGCAGTGACGCGGCAGCCTACGAGCAGTACTTC	CASSDAAAYEQYF
TRBV11-2	.	TRBJ1-3	.	TGTGCCAGCAGCTTACCGGACAGAAACTCTGGAAACACCATATATTTT	CASSLPDRNSGNTIYF